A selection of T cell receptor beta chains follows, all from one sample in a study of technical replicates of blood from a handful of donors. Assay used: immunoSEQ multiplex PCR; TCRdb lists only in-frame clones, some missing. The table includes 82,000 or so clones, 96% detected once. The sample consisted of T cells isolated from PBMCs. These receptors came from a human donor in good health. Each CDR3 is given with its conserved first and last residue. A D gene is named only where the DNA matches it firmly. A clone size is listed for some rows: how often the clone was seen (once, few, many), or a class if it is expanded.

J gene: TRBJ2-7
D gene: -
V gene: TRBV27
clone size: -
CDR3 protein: CASSGGDGYEQYF
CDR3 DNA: TGTGCCAGCAGCGGGGGAGACGGCTACGAGCAGTACTTC

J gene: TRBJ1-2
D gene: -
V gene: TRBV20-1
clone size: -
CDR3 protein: CSARANYGYTF
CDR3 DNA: TGCAGTGCTAGAGCAAACTATGGCTACACCTTC

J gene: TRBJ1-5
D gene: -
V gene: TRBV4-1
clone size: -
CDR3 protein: CASSPIEHNQPQHF
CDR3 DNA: TGCGCCAGCAGCCCCATCGAACACAATCAGCCCCAGCATTTT

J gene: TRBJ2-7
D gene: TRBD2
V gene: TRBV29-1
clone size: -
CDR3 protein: CSVEKAGLPTYEQYF
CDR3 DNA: TGCAGCGTTGAGAAGGCGGGACTACCAACCTACGAGCAGTACTTC

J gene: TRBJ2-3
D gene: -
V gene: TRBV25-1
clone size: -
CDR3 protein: CASSVSPHASTDTQYF
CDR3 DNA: TGTGCCAGCAGTGTGTCGCCACACGCTAGCACAGATACGCAGTATTTT

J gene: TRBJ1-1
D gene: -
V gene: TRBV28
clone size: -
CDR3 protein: CASSLFGRRLNTEAFF
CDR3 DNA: TGTGCCAGCAGTTTGTTTGGGAGACGGTTAAACACTGAAGCTTTCTTT

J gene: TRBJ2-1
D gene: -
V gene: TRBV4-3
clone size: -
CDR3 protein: CASSRPAGGTSTNEQFF
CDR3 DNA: TGCGCCAGCAGCCGCCCAGCCGGAGGGACGAGCACCAATGAGCAGTTCTTC

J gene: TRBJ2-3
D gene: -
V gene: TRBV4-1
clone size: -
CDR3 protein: CASSQDRLAPDTQYF
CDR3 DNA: TGCGCCAGCAGCCAAGACCGGCTAGCTCCAGATACGCAGTATTTT

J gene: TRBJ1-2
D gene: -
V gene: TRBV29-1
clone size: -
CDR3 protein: CSVTTGLYGYTF
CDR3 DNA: TGCAGCGTTACGACAGGCCTCTATGGCTACACCTTC

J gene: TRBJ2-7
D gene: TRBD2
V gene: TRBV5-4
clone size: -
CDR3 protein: CASSQRREMYF
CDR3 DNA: TGTGCCAGCAGTCAACGGCGGGAGATGTACTTC

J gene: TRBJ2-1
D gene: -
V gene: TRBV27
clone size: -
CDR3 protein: CASSTDSLPLYEQFF
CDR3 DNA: TGTGCCAGCAGTACCGACTCCCTCCCTTTGTATGAGCAGTTCTTC

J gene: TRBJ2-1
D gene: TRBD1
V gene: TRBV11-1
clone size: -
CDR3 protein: CASSRDRGVYNEQFF
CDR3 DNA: TGTGCCAGCAGCCGCGACAGGGGGGTCTACAATGAGCAGTTCTTC

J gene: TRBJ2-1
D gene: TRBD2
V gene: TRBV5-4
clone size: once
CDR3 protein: CASGTTSHNEQFF
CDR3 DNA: TGTGCCAGCGGAACGACTAGCCACAATGAGCAGTTCTTC

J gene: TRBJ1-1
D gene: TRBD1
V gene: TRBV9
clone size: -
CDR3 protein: CASSVQGGTEAFF
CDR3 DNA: TGTGCCAGCAGCGTCCAGGGGGGCACTGAAGCTTTCTTT

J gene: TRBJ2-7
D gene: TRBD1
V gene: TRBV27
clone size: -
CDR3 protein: CASSSDRGDEQYF
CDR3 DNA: TGTGCCAGCAGTTCTGACAGGGGCGACGAGCAGTACTTC

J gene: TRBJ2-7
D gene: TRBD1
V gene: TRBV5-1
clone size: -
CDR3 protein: CASSFGRGQGYEQYF
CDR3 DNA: TGCGCCAGCAGCTTTGGTAGGGGACAGGGCTACGAGCAGTACTTC

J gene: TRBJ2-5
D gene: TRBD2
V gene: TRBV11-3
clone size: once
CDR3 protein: CASSPGGSTETQYF
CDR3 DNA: TGTGCCAGCAGCCCAGGCGGGAGTACAGAGACCCAGTACTTC

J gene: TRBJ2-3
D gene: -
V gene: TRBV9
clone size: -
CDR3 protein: CASSSRGIQDTQYF
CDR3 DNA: TGTGCCAGCAGCTCTAGAGGTATACAAGATACGCAGTATTTT

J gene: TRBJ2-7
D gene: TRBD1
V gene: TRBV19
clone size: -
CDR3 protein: CASSIRQGVYEQYF
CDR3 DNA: TGTGCCAGTAGTATAAGACAGGGGGTGTACGAGCAGTACTTC

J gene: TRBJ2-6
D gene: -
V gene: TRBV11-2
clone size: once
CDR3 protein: CASSLVSSGANVLTF
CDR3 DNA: TGTGCCAGCAGCCTTGTTTCCTCTGGGGCCAACGTCCTGACTTTC

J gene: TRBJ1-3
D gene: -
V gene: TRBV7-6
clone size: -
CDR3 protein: CASSLLADSGNTIYF
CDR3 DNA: TGTGCCAGCAGCCTTCTCGCGGACTCTGGAAACACCATATATTTT

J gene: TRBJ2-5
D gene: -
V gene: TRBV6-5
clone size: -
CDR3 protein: CASSYATRGETQYF
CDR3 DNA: TGTGCCAGCAGTTACGCTACTAGGGGGGAGACCCAGTACTTC

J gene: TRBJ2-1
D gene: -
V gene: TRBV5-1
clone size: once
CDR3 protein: CASSSRARGFGEQFF
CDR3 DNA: TGCGCCAGCAGCTCACGGGCTAGGGGGTTCGGTGAGCAGTTCTTC

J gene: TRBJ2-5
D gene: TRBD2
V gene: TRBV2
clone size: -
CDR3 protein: CASTVGGETQYF
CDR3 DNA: TGTGCCAGCACCGTGGGAGGGGAGACCCAGTACTTC

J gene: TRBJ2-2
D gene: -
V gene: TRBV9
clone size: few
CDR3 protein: CASSARGNANTGELFF
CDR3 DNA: TGTGCCAGCAGCGCCCGGGGTAACGCGAACACCGGGGAGCTGTTTTTT

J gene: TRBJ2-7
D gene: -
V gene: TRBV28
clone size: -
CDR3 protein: CASSDPQVSSYEQYF
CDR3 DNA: TGTGCCAGCAGCGATCCACAGGTGAGCTCCTACGAGCAGTACTTC